This T cell receptor beta chain was documented in a study of blood T cell repertoires in COVID-19. The wider study: Donors in the United States, Italy and Spain gave samples during acute or convalescent COVID-19. T cells, B-cell-depleted T cells, or PBMCs provided the cDNA or gDNA that served as material.

As handled by the study authors: Estimates of nucleated cell counts were drawn from the amplification of reference gene primers. Assay used: immunoSEQ multiplex PCR; TCRdb lists only in-frame clones, some missing. Clonal size and the V and J genes are those of that table, whereas D and trimming came from the DNA. There are 350,000 to 450,000 clones in the sample; about 87% occur only once, and under 3% lies in the top ten. Per the germline V gene, CDR1 is MDHEN and CDR2 is SYDVKM. V was shortened by 8 bases and J by 7 bases, with 17 bases between the two germline ends. The CDR3 is made up of 13 amino acids. This clone was counted a single time.

J is TRBJ2-5 and V is TRBV28; D is possibly TRBD2 (6 bases). What was sequenced was peripheral blood. The origin of this receptor is a human donor in a cohort sampled during active COVID-19. CDR3 DNA sequence: TGTGCCAGCGGAGGGGAAGCGCTCGGGACCCAGTACTTC. It encodes CASGGEALGTQYF.